This T cell receptor beta chain was documented in a study of PD-L1 blockade in urothelial cancer. Background on the study: Blood was analyzed 3 weeks (second dose) and 6 weeks after treatment start.

V lost 3 bases and J lost 10; bases outside the gene matches: 10. This CDR3 spans 14 amino acids. Germline V CDR1 and CDR2: SGHAT, FQNNGV. The method was immunoSEQ multiplex PCR; TCRdb's version includes in-frame clones alone and lacks a portion of them. The sample has 25,000 to 35,000 clones; 85% to 90% are singletons. The study, taken as a whole, reports: Clonality of blood TCR below the median before treatment predicted better survival.

In regard to this clone: Its specificity is unknown.

The rearrangement joins TRBV11-2 to TRBJ1-1, with 8 bases fitting TRBD1. This clonotype was sampled from a man in his fifties or sixties with urothelial cancer. The sequences come from PBMCs, collected around atezolizumab (anti-PD-L1) treatment. The CDR3 loop is CASSFRATGVRAFF. CDR3 DNA sequence: TGTGCCAGCAGCTTTAGGGCGACAGGGGTGAGAGCTTTCTTT. The full variable domain, its missing parts supplied by reference TRBV11-2 and TRBJ1-1, is EAGVAQSPRYKIIEKRQSVAFWCNPISGHATLYWYQQILGQGPKLLIQFQNNGVVDDSQLPKDRFSAERLKGVDSTLKIQPAKLEDSAVYLCASSFRATGVRAFFGQGTRLTVV.